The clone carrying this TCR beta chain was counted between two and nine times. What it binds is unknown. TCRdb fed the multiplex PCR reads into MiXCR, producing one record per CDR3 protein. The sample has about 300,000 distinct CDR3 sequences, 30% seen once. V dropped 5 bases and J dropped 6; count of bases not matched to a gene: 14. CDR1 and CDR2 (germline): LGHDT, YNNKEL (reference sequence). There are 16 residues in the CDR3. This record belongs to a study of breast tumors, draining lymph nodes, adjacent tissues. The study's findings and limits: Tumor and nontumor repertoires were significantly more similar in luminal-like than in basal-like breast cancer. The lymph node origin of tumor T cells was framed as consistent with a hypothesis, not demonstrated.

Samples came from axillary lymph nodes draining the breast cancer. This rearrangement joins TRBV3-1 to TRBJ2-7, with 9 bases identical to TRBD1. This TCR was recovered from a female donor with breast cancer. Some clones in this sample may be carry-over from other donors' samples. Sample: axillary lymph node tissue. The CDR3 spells CASSSRDRVELGEQYF. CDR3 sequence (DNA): TGTGCCAGCAGCTCCCGGGACAGGGTAGAGTTGGGCGAGCAGTACTTC.